The entry below describes one TCR beta chain. What it recognizes is unknown. The sample is drawn from a study of T cell responses to AZD1222 COVID-19 vaccine. Study outcomes and limitations: There were repertoire samples only from the period after the peak T cell response.

Sequencing used immunoSEQ multiplex PCR; TCRdb keeps in-frame clones, though not all of them. Seen here are about 84,000 clones, around nine tenths observed once, and the top ten hold roughly 12%. The specimen comprised peripheral blood, sampled 28 days after the second AZD1222 dose. This clonotype originated in an adult who received the AZD1222 COVID-19 vaccine.

CDR3 sequence (DNA): TGCGCCAGCATCCCCTCCCCCTCGGGGGCACAGAACACCGGGGAGCTGTTTTTT. Encoded protein: CASIPSPSGAQNTGELFF. The genes are TRBV23-1 and TRBJ2-2; either TRBD1 or TRBD2 may supply D (6 bases each). TRBV23-1 falls under the ORF class, with uncertain function. Trimming stripped 7 bases from V and 1 base from J, with 22 bases between. The CDR3 has 18 residues.